This TCR beta chain derives from a study of cytomegalovirus exposure and HLA in healthy donors. CDR1 is ENHRY and CDR2 is SYGVKD in the germline V gene. This CDR3 is built from 16 residues. V shed 6 bases and J 0 bases; nucleotides not matched to a gene: 6. The study ran its PCR with 60 Vbeta and 13 Jbeta primers. Profiling relied on immunoSEQ multiplex PCR, and the TCRdb table lists in-frame clones only, not all of them. This table holds 100,000 or so clones, about 88% found once. This chain joins TRBV10-3 and TRBJ1-1; TRBD1 aligns across 11 bases. Sequences were obtained from PBMCs. This TCR came from a man aged 18 to 29 in good health and CMV-seronegative. In DNA form, the CDR3 reads TGTGCCATCAGCACACGGGACAGGGGGATGAACACTGAAGCTTTCTTT. This translates into CAISTRDRGMNTEAFF.